A single sample gave rise to the 21 T cell receptor beta chains below, sequenced in a study of T cell responses to AZD1222 COVID-19 vaccine. Data came from immunoSEQ multiplex PCR; TCRdb stores just in-frame clones and leaves some out. The sample holds 120,000 to 150,000 clones, roughly 88% seen once. The material sequenced was peripheral blood, taken on day 0 of AZD1222 vaccination. The receptors here all came from an adult in good health.

This clone was found once. The chain recombines TRBV9 with TRBJ2-5; 9 positions agree with TRBD2. The CDR3 runs to 16 residues. CDR1 SGDLS and CDR2 YYNGEE come from the germline V gene. V lost 0 bases and J lost 4; bases outside the gene matches: 7. CDR3 DNA: TGTGCCAGCAGCGTAGGCCTAGCGGGGATTGGAGAGACCCAGTACTTC. Translating gives CASSVGLAGIGETQYF.

The chain links TRBV9 to TRBJ1-2, with 9 bases identical to TRBD1. The CDR3 loop spans 15 amino acids. V dropped 0 bases and J dropped 5; count of bases not matched to a gene: 5. Germline-derived CDR1 and CDR2 are SGDLS and YYNGEE. CDR3 nucleotide sequence: TGTGCCAGCAGCGTAGGCCTGGGACAGGGTTATGGCTACACCTTC. Encoded protein: CASSVGLGQGYGYTF.

This clone came up once. The chain combines TRBV5-4 with TRBJ1-2, with D hard to call. The CDR3 spans 13 residues. The V end lost 1 base, the J end lost 3 bases, and 7 bases lay between the germline ends. The germline V gene encodes CDR1 SGHNT and CDR2 YYREEE (reference sequence). CDR3 coding DNA: TGTGCCAGCAGCTTGACCTCGGACTATGGCTACACCTTC. Amino acids: CASSLTSDYGYTF.

V gene TRBV7-9 combines with J gene TRBJ1-1, with 7 bases that match TRBD1. V shed 0 bases, J shed 5 bases, and the junction held 9 bases outside the gene matches. The CDR3 has 16 residues. Germline CDR1 is SEHNR and CDR2 is FQNEAQ (reference sequence). This CDR3 reads CASSLAGQVLKTEAFF. The CDR3 DNA follows: TGTGCCAGCAGCTTAGCTGGACAGGTGCTAAAGACTGAAGCTTTCTTT.

The chain combines TRBV5-1 with TRBJ1-3; D possibly corresponds to TRBD1 (5 bases). CDR1 is SGHRS, CDR2 YFSETQ, per germline. The ends were cut back, 4 bases at V and 0 bases at J, with 14 bases in the middle. This CDR3 region has 16 residues. CDR3 loop: CASSAVKQASGNTIYF. In DNA, the CDR3 is TGCGCCAGCAGCGCGGTTAAACAGGCCTCTGGAAACACCATATATTTT.

The V gene is TRBV7-8, the J gene TRBJ2-1, with D maybe TRBD1 (6 bases). In germline, CDR1 is SGHVS, CDR2 FQNEAQ. Trimming pared 3 bases from V and 4 bases from J, leaving 10 bases between. The CDR3 runs 14 residues. The chain's CDR3 is CASSLRQVYNEQFF. The CDR3 nucleotides read TGTGCCAGCAGCTTGAGACAGGTTTACAATGAGCAGTTCTTC.

This chain uses TRBV5-6 with TRBJ1-1; D remains ambiguous. Trimming pared 2 bases from V and 6 bases from J, leaving 8 bases between. This CDR3 is built from 12 residues. In germline, CDR1 is SGHDT, CDR2 YYEEEE. CDR3 loop: CASSFLSAEAFF. The CDR3 bases are TGTGCCAGCAGCTTCTTGAGCGCTGAAGCTTTCTTT.

V gene TRBV24-1 combines with J gene TRBJ2-7; D unresolved. The CDR3 runs to 14 residues. Per germline, CDR1 KGHDR and CDR2 SFDVKD. Trimming pared 4 bases from V and 0 bases from J, leaving 9 bases between. The CDR3 DNA reads TGTGCCACCAGTGAAAGTCCCTACTCCTACGAGCAGTACTTC. Amino acid sequence: CATSESPYSYEQYF.

The chain has TRBV3-1 (or the pseudogene TRBV3-2) and TRBJ2-5, with TRBD2 matching 10 bases. This CDR3 spans 15 amino acids. From germline, CDR1 is LGHDT and CDR2 YNNKEL (reference sequence). Losses at the gene ends were 7 bases for V and 1 base for J; bases not matched to a gene: 6. CDR3 bases: TGTGCCAGCACCCGACGGACTAGCGGCCAAGAGACCCAGTACTTC. This translates into CASTRRTSGQETQYF.

The count of this clone is one. The rearrangement joins TRBV6-6 to TRBJ1-3; D not certain. The CDR3 runs 16 residues. CDR1 is MNHNY and CDR2 is SVGAGI in the germline V gene (reference sequence). The germline V and J ends were trimmed by 5 bases and 0 bases, with 14 bases remaining between them. The CDR3 bases are TGTGCCAGCAGTATGGACGGCGGATTCTCTGGAAACACCATATATTTT. Amino acid sequence: CASSMDGGFSGNTIYF.

CDR3 region: CASSIEEGYYEQYF. The DNA of the CDR3 is TGTGCCAGTAGTATAGAGGAGGGGTACTACGAGCAGTACTTC. This chain joins TRBV19 and TRBJ2-7; D is perhaps TRBD2 (6 bases). Germline V gene sequence: CDR1 LNHDA, CDR2 SQIVND (reference sequence). The CDR3 consists of 14 residues. The germline V and J ends were trimmed by 0 bases and 3 bases, with 9 bases remaining between them.

The chain is built from TRBV11-2 and TRBJ1-2; D perhaps matches TRBD1 (5 bases). V was cut by 4 bases and J by 8 bases, with 20 bases left in between. The CDR3 sequence is 15 residues long. Germline CDR1 and CDR2: SGHAT and FQNNGV. The CDR3 region is CASSSPWGRSRGYTF. Here the CDR3 DNA reads TGTGCCAGCAGCTCTCCTTGGGGACGGAGTCGAGGCTACACCTTC.

This clone was picked up a small number of times. The chain uses TRBV9 and TRBJ2-1, with 9 bases fitting TRBD2. This CDR3 region has 16 residues. Germline CDR1 SGDLS, CDR2 YYNGEE. V lost 0 bases and J lost 10; bases outside the gene matches: 11. The CDR3 loop is CASSVGVSGGLREQFF. CDR3 bases: TGTGCCAGCAGCGTAGGGGTCAGCGGGGGGCTGAGGGAGCAGTTCTTC.

This sequence joins TRBV18 and TRBJ2-2; TRBD2 might be the D (6 bases). CDR1 and CDR2 from the germline V gene are KGHSH and LQKENI. V was cut by 3 bases and J by 5 bases, with 13 bases left in between. The CDR3 loop spans 15 amino acids. CDR3 region: CASSPGTAGTGELFF. The CDR3 region has the DNA TGTGCCAGCTCACCGGGTACGGCGGGGACCGGGGAGCTGTTTTTT. Filled out from reference TRBV18 and TRBJ2-2, the complete variable domain reads NAGVMQNPRHLVRRRGQEARLRCSPMKGHSHVYWYRQLPEEGLKFMVYLQKENIIDESGMPKERFSAEFPKEGPSILRIQQVVRGDSAAYFCASSPGTAGTGELFFGEGSRLTVL.

The chain joins TRBV5-1 to TRBJ1-1; 9 bases align to TRBD1. Germline trimming cut 4 bases from V and 3 bases from J; bases unmatched to any gene: 10. This CDR3 region has 16 residues. The germline V gene has CDR1 SGHRS and CDR2 YFSETQ. The CDR3 region has the DNA TGCGCCAGCAGCCCGGGACAGGGTTTGGGCTACACTGAAGCTTTCTTT. It codes for CASSPGQGLGYTEAFF.

The V call is TRBV5-6, the J call TRBJ1-1; TRBD1 matches at 10 bases. This CDR3 has 19 amino acids. CDR1 and CDR2 (germline): SGHDT, YYEEEE. After removal of 1 base from V and 3 bases from J, the junction contained 15 bases not matched to a gene. Here the CDR3 reads CASSLSYRQGARGDTEAFF. CDR3 bases: TGTGCCAGCAGCTTGAGTTATCGACAGGGGGCGAGGGGGGACACTGAAGCTTTCTTT. Supplemented by reference TRBV5-6 and TRBJ1-1, the full variable domain reads DAGVTQSPTHLIKTRGQQVTLRCSPKSGHDTVSWYQQALGQGPQFIFQYYEEEERQRGNFPDRFSGHQFPNYSSELNVNALLLGDSALYLCASSLSYRQGARGDTEAFFGQGTRLTVV.

The chain is built from TRBV7-2 and TRBJ1-1; 9 bases are a match to TRBD1. This CDR3 spans 14 amino acids. Germline V gene data show CDR1 as SGHTA and CDR2 as FQGNSA. The V and J ends lost 10 bases and 3 bases, in that order; junction bases with no gene match: 9. The CDR3 protein is CATPRWTGDTEAFF. As DNA, the CDR3 is TGTGCCACACCCCGGTGGACAGGGGACACTGAAGCTTTCTTT. Based on the CDR3 plus reference TRBV7-2 and TRBJ1-1, the full variable domain is GAGVSQSPSNKVTEKGKDVELRCDPISGHTALYWYRQSLGQGLEFLIYFQGNSAPDKSGLPSDRFSAERTGGSVSTLTIQRTQQEDSAVYLCATPRWTGDTEAFFGQGTRLTVV.

The chain combines TRBV14 with TRBJ2-7; 11 nucleotides line up with TRBD1. The junction had 2 bases not matched to a gene; V was cut back by 4 bases and J by 3 bases. The germline CDR1 and CDR2 sequences are SGHDN and FVKESK. This CDR3 spans 14 amino acids. CDR3 sequence reads: CASSLGQGVYEQYF. The CDR3 coding sequence is TGTGCCAGCAGCCTGGGACAGGGGGTCTACGAGCAGTACTTC.

The chain combines TRBV6-5 with TRBJ1-2; 9 nucleotides align to TRBD1. Germline-derived CDR1 and CDR2 are MNHEY and SVGAGI. V lost 6 bases, J lost 3 bases, and 5 bases stayed unmatched. CDR3 length: 14 amino acids. The DNA for the CDR3 is TGTGCCAGCAGCCTGGACAGGGGAGACTATGGCTACACCTTC. Its translation: CASSLDRGDYGYTF.

This chain links TRBV6-2 or TRBV6-3 with TRBJ1-1; a weak D match, TRBD1 (5 bases). The V end lost 4 bases, the J end lost 2 bases, and 11 bases lay between the germline ends. This CDR3 has 14 residues. Germline lookup yields CDR1 MNHEY and CDR2 SVGEGT. Written as DNA, the CDR3 is TGTGCCAGCAGTTGGTCAGGGTTCAACACTGAAGCTTTCTTT. Residues: CASSWSGFNTEAFF.

V usage is TRBV18 and J usage is TRBJ1-1; 8 bases align to TRBD1. V dropped 4 bases and J dropped 2; count of bases not matched to a gene: 3. This CDR3 contains 14 residues. CDR1 and CDR2 from the germline V gene are KGHSH and LQKENI. The CDR3 bases are TGTGCCAGCTCACAAGGGACAGGTAACACTGAAGCTTTCTTT. Translated: CASSQGTGNTEAFF.